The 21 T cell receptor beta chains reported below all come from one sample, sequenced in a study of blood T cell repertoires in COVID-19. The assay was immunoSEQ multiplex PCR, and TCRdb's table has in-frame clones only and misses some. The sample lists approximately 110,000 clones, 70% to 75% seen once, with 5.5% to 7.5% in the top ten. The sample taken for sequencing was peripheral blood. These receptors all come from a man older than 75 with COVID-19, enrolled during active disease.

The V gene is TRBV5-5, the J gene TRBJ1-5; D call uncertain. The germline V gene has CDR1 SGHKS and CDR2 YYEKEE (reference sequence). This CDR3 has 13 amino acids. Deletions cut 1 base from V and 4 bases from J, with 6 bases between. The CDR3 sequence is CASSLSFNQPQHF. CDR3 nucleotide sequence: TGTGCCAGCAGCTTGTCATTTAATCAGCCCCAGCATTTT. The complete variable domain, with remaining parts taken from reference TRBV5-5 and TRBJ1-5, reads DAGVTQSPTHLIKTRGQQVTLRCSPISGHKSVSWYQQVLGQGPQFIFQYYEKEERGRGNFPDRFSARQFPNYSSELNVNALLLGDSALYLCASSLSFNQPQHFGDGTRLSIL.

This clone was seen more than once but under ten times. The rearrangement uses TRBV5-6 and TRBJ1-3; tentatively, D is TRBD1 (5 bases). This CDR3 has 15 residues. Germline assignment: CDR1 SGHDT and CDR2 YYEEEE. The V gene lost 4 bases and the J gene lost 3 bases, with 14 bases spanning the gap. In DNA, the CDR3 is TGTGCCAGCAGCGAATGGCGGGGGTTTGGAAACACCATATATTTT. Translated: CASSEWRGFGNTIYF. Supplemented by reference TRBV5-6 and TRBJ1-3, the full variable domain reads DAGVTQSPTHLIKTRGQQVTLRCSPKSGHDTVSWYQQALGQGPQFIFQYYEEEERQRGNFPDRFSGHQFPNYSSELNVNALLLGDSALYLCASSEWRGFGNTIYFGEGSWLTVV.

CDR3 DNA sequence: TGTGCCATCAGTGGCGTGGTTGGAGCTGGAAATGAGCAGTTCTTC. Translating it yields CAISGVVGAGNEQFF. V gene TRBV10-3 combines with J gene TRBJ2-1; D gene uncertain. The CDR3 contains 15 residues. Germline V CDR1 and CDR2: ENHRY, SYGVKD. The V gene lost 4 bases and the J gene lost 7 bases, with 17 bases spanning the gap.

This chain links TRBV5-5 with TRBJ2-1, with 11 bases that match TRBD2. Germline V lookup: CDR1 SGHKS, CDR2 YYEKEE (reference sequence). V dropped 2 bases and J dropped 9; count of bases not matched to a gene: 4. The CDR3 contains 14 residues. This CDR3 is CASSFPLAGVEQFF. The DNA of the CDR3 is TGTGCCAGCAGCTTCCCACTAGCGGGAGTTGAGCAGTTCTTC.

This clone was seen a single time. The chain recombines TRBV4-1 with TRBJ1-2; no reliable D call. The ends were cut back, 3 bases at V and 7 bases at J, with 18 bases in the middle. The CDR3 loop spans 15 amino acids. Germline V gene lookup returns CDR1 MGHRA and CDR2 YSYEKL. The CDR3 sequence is CASSQPPGVYGGYTF. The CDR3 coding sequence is TGCGCCAGCAGCCAGCCCCCGGGAGTCTATGGTGGCTACACCTTC.

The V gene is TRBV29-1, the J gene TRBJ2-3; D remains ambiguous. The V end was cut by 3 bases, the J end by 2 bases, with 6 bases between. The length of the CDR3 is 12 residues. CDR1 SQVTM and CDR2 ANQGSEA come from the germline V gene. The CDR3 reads CSVEAATDTQYF. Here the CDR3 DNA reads TGCAGCGTTGAGGCCGCCACAGATACGCAGTATTTT.

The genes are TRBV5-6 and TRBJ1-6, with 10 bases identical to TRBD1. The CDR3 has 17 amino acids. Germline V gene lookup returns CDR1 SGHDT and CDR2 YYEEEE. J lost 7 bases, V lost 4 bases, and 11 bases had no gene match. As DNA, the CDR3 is TGTGCCAGCAGCCTACCCCGGGACAGGGGCAACAATTCACCCCTCCACTTT. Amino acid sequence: CASSLPRDRGNNSPLHF. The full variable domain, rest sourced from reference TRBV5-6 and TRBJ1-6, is DAGVTQSPTHLIKTRGQQVTLRCSPKSGHDTVSWYQQALGQGPQFIFQYYEEEERQRGNFPDRFSGHQFPNYSSELNVNALLLGDSALYLCASSLPRDRGNNSPLHFGNGTRLTVT.

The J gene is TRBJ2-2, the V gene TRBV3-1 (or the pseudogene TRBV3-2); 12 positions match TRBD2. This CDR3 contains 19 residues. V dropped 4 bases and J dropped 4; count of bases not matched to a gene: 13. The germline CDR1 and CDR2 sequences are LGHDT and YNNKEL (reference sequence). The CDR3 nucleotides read TGTGCCAGCAGCCCGGGGCCTAGCGGGAGGGCCCGGGGCACCGGGGAGCTGTTTTTT. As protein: CASSPGPSGRARGTGELFF.

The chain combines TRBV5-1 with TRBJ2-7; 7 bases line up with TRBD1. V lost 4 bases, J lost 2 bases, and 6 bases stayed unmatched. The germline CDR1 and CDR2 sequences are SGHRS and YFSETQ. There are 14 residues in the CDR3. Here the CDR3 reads CASSLQGNPYEQYF. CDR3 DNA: TGCGCCAGCAGCCTACAGGGGAACCCCTACGAGCAGTACTTC.

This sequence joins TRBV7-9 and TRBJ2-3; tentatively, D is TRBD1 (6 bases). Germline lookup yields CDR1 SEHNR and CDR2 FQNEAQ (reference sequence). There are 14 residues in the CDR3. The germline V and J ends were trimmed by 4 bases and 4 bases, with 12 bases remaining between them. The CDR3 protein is CASSYVRGADTQYF. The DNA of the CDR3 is TGTGCCAGCAGCTACGTCAGGGGTGCAGATACGCAGTATTTT.

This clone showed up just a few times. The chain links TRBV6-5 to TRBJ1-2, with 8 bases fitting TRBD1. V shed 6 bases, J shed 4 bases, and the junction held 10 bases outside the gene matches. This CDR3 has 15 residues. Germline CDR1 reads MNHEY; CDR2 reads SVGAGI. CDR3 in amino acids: CASSATGALSYGYTF. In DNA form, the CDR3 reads TGTGCCAGCAGCGCGACAGGGGCGCTTAGCTATGGCTACACCTTC.

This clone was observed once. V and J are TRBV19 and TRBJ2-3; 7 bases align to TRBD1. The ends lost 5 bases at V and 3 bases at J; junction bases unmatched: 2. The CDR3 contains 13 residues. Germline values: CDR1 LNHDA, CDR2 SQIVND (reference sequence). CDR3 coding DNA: TGTGCCAGTAGTCGGGGACAGACAGATACGCAGTATTTT. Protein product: CASSRGQTDTQYF.

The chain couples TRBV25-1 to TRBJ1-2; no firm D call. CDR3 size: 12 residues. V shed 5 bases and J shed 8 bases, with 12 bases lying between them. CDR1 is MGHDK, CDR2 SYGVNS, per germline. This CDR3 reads CASSFQEWGYTF. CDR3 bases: TGTGCCAGCAGTTTTCAGGAATGGGGCTACACCTTC.

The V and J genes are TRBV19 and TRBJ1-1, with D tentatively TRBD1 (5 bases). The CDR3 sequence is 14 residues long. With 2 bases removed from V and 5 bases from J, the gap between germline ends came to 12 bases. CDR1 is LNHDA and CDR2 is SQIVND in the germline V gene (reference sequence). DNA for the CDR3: TGTGCCAGTAGTATAAAGGGGCGCGAGACTGAAGCTTTCTTT. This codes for CASSIKGRETEAFF.

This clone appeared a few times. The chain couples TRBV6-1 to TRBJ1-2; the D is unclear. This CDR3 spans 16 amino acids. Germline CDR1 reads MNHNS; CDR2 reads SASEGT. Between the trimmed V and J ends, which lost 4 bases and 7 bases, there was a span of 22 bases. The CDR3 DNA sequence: TGTGCCAGCAGTGGCCCGGGAAGGCCTGGGGTTGGTGGCTACACCTTC. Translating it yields CASSGPGRPGVGGYTF.

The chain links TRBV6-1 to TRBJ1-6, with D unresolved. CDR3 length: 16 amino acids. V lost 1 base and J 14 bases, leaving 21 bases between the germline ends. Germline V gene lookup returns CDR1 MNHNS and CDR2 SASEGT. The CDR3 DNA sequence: TGTGCCAGCAGTGAAGTGCCCATAATACTAGGGCGGACCCTCCACTTT. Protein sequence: CASSEVPIILGRTLHF.

The CDR3 region is CASSLVGGALHESNTGELFF. The CDR3 DNA sequence: TGTGCCAGCAGCTTGGTTGGGGGGGCACTACACGAGTCCAACACCGGGGAGCTGTTTTTT. The rearrangement joins TRBV5-4 to TRBJ2-2, with TRBD2 as a possible D gene (7 bases). The V end lost 0 bases, the J end lost 2 bases, and 23 bases lay between the germline ends. The CDR3 length is 20 residues. Germline CDR1 SGHNT, CDR2 YYREEE (reference sequence).

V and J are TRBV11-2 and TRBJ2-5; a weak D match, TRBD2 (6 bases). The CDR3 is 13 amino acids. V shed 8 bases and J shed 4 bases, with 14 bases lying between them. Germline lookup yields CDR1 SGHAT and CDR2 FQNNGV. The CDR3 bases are TGTGCCAGCGGTGGGGGGAGCTCAGAGACCCAGTACTTC. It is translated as CASGGGSSETQYF.

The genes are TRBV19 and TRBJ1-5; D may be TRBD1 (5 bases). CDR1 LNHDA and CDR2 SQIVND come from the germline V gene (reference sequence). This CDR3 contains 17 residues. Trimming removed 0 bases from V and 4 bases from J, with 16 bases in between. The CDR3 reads CASSIDRPGRGNQPQHF. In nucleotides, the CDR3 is TGTGCCAGTAGTATAGATAGGCCAGGGCGGGGAAATCAGCCCCAGCATTTT.

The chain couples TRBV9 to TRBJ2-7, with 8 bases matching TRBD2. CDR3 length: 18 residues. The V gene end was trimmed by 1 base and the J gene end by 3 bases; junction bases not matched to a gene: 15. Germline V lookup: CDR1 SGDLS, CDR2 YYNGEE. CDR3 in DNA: TGTGCCAGCAGCGTAATCTATGTTGGAGCGGGAGTGGTCTACGAGCAGTACTTC. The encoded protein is CASSVIYVGAGVVYEQYF.

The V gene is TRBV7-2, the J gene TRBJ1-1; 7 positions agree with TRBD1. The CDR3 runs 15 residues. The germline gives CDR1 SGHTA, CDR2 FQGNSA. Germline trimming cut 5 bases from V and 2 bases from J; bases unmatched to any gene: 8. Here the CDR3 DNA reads TGTGCCAGCAGCAAATTAGGGGGCAGTAACACTGAAGCTTTCTTT. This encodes CASSKLGGSNTEAFF.